Presented here are 28 T cell receptor beta chains from one specimen sequenced in a study of T cell repertoires in cytomegalovirus infection. The antigens these receptors bind are not known. TCRdb independently ran MiXCR on the reads; one entry per CDR3 protein. The sample shows around 750,000 distinct CDR3 sequences, 32% of them seen only once. This material consisted of cultured CD8+ T cells from PBMCs, taken from culture after CMV antigen stimulation. Receptors originate from a human donor in good health (CMV status not recorded). Some clones in this sample may be carry-over from other donors' samples.

J is TRBJ1-1 and V is TRBV2; a weak D match, TRBD1 (5 bases). The germline V gene encodes CDR1 SNHLY and CDR2 FYNNEI. V was cut by 6 bases and J by 3 bases, with 14 bases left in between. This CDR3 contains 14 residues. CDR3 in DNA: TGTGCCAGCAGAGTTCTGACAGCTCACACTGAAGCTTTCTTT. Residues: CASRVLTAHTEAFF.

The rearrangement joins TRBV4-1 to TRBJ1-1; tentatively, D is TRBD1 (5 bases). Germline CDR1 reads MGHRA; CDR2 reads YSYEKL. The V gene lost 4 bases and the J gene lost 7 bases, with 13 bases spanning the gap. CDR3 length: 13 amino acids. The CDR3 sequence is CASSPRGDGEAFF. CDR3 in DNA: TGCGCCAGCAGCCCCCGAGGGGACGGTGAAGCTTTCTTT.

This clonotype was counted a few times. The chain couples TRBV7-6 to TRBJ1-2, with D possibly TRBD1 on 5 matching bases. The germline V gene encodes CDR1 SGHVS and CDR2 FNYEAQ. The CDR3 runs 13 residues. The V end lost 0 bases, the J end lost 12 bases, and 14 bases lay between the germline ends. The CDR3 coding sequence is TGTGCCAGCAGCTTAGCGCTGGGCAGGGAGAACACCTTC. Protein product: CASSLALGRENTF.

The V call is TRBV5-6, the J call TRBJ1-2; TRBD1 agrees at 8 bases. In germline, CDR1 is SGHDT, CDR2 YYEEEE. The CDR3 has 15 amino acids. Trimming at V came to 2 bases and at J to 6 bases, leaving 9 bases not matched to a gene. The CDR3 DNA reads TGTGCCAGCAGCTTCGGGACAGGCCTGATGGATGGCTACACCTTC. Translation: CASSFGTGLMDGYTF. Drawing the rest from reference TRBV5-6 and TRBJ1-2, the complete variable domain is DAGVTQSPTHLIKTRGQQVTLRCSPKSGHDTVSWYQQALGQGPQFIFQYYEEEERQRGNFPDRFSGHQFPNYSSELNVNALLLGDSALYLCASSFGTGLMDGYTFGSGTRLTVV.

This clonotype was seen only a few times. This rearrangement joins TRBV14 to TRBJ2-7; 7 nucleotides align to TRBD1. Trimming took 8 bases from V and 2 from J; bases not matched to a gene: 9. In germline, CDR1 is SGHDN, CDR2 FVKESK. This CDR3 has 14 residues. CDR3 in DNA: TGTGCCAGCCGAGGGGGCGATAAGGCCTACGAGCAGTACTTC. Amino acids: CASRGGDKAYEQYF.

This clonotype was counted many times. This rearrangement joins TRBV4-2 to TRBJ1-2; possible D gene TRBD1, 5 bases. Germline lookup yields CDR1 LGHNA and CDR2 YNFKEQ. V was trimmed by 0 bases and J by 4 bases, leaving 12 bases between them. The CDR3 loop spans 15 amino acids. The CDR3 is CASSQDLAGLYGYTF. CDR3 DNA: TGTGCCAGCAGCCAAGATCTAGCAGGGCTCTATGGCTACACCTTC.

This clonotype came up a few times. This chain joins TRBV6-5 and TRBJ2-1; D unresolved. The CDR3 length is 13 residues. The V and J ends lost 2 bases and 9 bases respectively, with 11 bases between them. Germline loops: CDR1 MNHEY, CDR2 SVGAGI. The chain's CDR3 is CASSYADRAEQFF. CDR3 nucleotides: TGTGCCAGCAGTTACGCCGACCGGGCTGAGCAGTTCTTC.

The chain has TRBV7-6 and TRBJ2-5; 12 bases fit TRBD2. Per germline, CDR1 SGHVS and CDR2 FNYEAQ. There are 17 residues in the CDR3. V lost 4 bases, J lost 5 bases, and 11 bases stayed unmatched. This CDR3 reads CASSSRTSGDPLETQYF. The DNA for the CDR3 is TGTGCCAGCAGCTCCCGGACTAGCGGGGACCCTTTGGAGACCCAGTACTTC.

The genes are TRBV27 and TRBJ2-3, with 9 nucleotides matching TRBD2. Germline values: CDR1 MNHEY, CDR2 SMNVEV (reference sequence). Trimming at V came to 4 bases and at J to 3 bases, leaving 5 bases not matched to a gene. The CDR3 length is 15 residues. The CDR3 here is CASSWIAGDTDTQYF. The CDR3 region has the DNA TGTGCCAGCAGTTGGATAGCGGGAGATACAGATACGCAGTATTTT.

This clonotype appeared a few times. The V call is TRBV2, the J call TRBJ2-7; TRBD1 aligns across 7 bases. The germline V gene has CDR1 SNHLY and CDR2 FYNNEI. Germline trimming cut 4 bases from V and 2 bases from J; bases unmatched to any gene: 8. The CDR3 sequence is 15 residues long. The CDR3 nucleotides are TGTGCCAGCAGTGGACAGGGCACCCATCCCTACGAGCAGTACTTC. Amino acid sequence: CASSGQGTHPYEQYF.

Many counts were recorded for this clonotype. The genes are TRBV4-3 and TRBJ2-2; D unclear. Germline CDR1 and CDR2: LGHNA and YSLEER. The germline V and J ends were trimmed by 0 bases and 7 bases, with 3 bases remaining between them. The CDR3 runs 12 residues. CDR3 DNA: TGCGCCAGCAGCCAAGAACTCGGGGAGCTGTTTTTT. Amino acids: CASSQELGELFF.

This clonotype came up a few times. CDR3 loop: CASSGIGTVETQYF. The CDR3 nucleotides are TGTGCCAGCAGTGGAATCGGGACGGTCGAGACCCAGTACTTC. The genes are TRBV6-1 and TRBJ2-5; tentatively, D is TRBD1 or TRBD2 (5 bases each). The CDR3 spans 14 residues. V dropped 4 bases and J dropped 5 bases, with 14 bases sitting between them. Germline CDR1 is MNHNS and CDR2 is SASEGT.

The sample holds a few counts of this clonotype. V and J are TRBV27 and TRBJ1-2, with a weak D call TRBD1 (6 bases). From germline, CDR1 is MNHEY and CDR2 SMNVEV (reference sequence). The CDR3 totals 16 residues. Trimming took off 5 bases at V and 4 bases at J, with 20 bases between the two ends. The CDR3 DNA is TGTGCCAGCAGTAACATCTTGGGGGCGCCGGGCTATGGCTACACCTTC. It translates to CASSNILGAPGYGYTF.

V gene TRBV27 combines with J gene TRBJ2-7, with TRBD2 matching 10 bases. The CDR3 extends over 15 amino acids. From germline, CDR1 is MNHEY and CDR2 SMNVEV (reference sequence). The CDR3 reads CDSSLKRGGLYEQYV. The CDR3 bases are TGTGACAGCAGTTTAAAGCGGGGGGGCCTATACGAGCAGTACGTC.

This clonotype was observed a single time. The chain couples TRBV15 to TRBJ2-7; tentatively, D is TRBD2 (5 bases). Deletions cut 5 bases from V and 0 bases from J, with 11 bases between. CDR1 LNHNV and CDR2 YYDKDF come from the germline V gene (reference sequence). The length of the CDR3 is 14 residues. CDR3 in amino acids: CATSLGRDSYEQYV. In nucleotides, the CDR3 is TGTGCCACCAGCCTGGGGAGAGACTCCTACGAGCAGTACGTC.

This clonotype was seen a handful of times. The chain has TRBV6-1 and TRBJ2-2, with D possibly TRBD1 on 7 matching bases. There are 15 residues in the CDR3. Germline CDR1 reads MNHNS; CDR2 reads SASEGT. Between the trimmed V and J ends, which lost 5 bases and 4 bases, there was a span of 14 bases. CDR3 loop: CASSRNRGGTGELFF. The CDR3 nucleotides are TGTGCCAGCAGTCGAAACAGGGGAGGCACCGGGGAGCTGTTTTTT.

V is TRBV7-9 and J is TRBJ2-4; no clear D. The CDR3 length is 15 residues. Trimming took off 1 base at V and 1 base at J, with 8 bases between the two ends. Germline V gives CDR1 SEHNR, CDR2 FQNEAQ (reference sequence). This CDR3 is CASSLGPKAKNIQYF. In DNA, the CDR3 is TGTGCCAGCAGCTTAGGGCCCAAGGCCAAAAACATTCAGTACTTC.

The V call is TRBV6-2 or TRBV6-3, the J call TRBJ2-1, with D uncertain. Germline CDR1 and CDR2: MNHEY and SVGEGT. CDR3 size: 16 residues. The V end was cut by 0 bases, the J end by 3 bases, with 12 bases between. CDR3 DNA: TGTGCCAGCAGTTACTCGAATCGCGTTGACTACAATGAGCAGTTCTTC. Translation gives CASSYSNRVDYNEQFF.

This clonotype was observed a handful of times. CDR3 nucleotides: TGTGCCATCAGTGAGTCCCGCAGGGCCGGTCAGCCCCAGCATTTT. Encoded protein: CAISESRRAGQPQHF. The V and J genes are TRBV10-3 and TRBJ1-5; weak D call: TRBD1 (5 bases). Trimming removed 0 bases at V and 6 bases at J, with 12 bases between. Germline V CDR1 and CDR2: ENHRY, SYGVKD. This CDR3 contains 15 residues.

There are a few counts of this clonotype. The rearrangement links TRBV6-6 to TRBJ1-4; D not resolved. CDR3 size: 15 residues. Between the trimmed V and J ends, which lost 1 base and 3 bases, there was a span of 9 bases. Germline CDR1 reads MNHNY; CDR2 reads SVGAGI (reference sequence). This CDR3 reads CASSYLATPNEKLFF. For the CDR3, the DNA is TGTGCCAGCAGTTACTTGGCGACACCTAATGAAAAACTGTTTTTT.

V and J are TRBV7-6 and TRBJ2-3, with 7 bases lining up with TRBD2. Per germline, CDR1 SGHVS and CDR2 FNYEAQ. CDR3 length equals 15 residues. The V and J ends lost 4 bases and 2 bases, in that order; junction bases with no gene match: 6. The CDR3 coding sequence is TGTGCCAGCAGCTCCCCCGGGAGGCACACAGATACGCAGTATTTT. It codes for CASSSPGRHTDTQYF.

The chain employs TRBV7-8 and TRBJ2-3; TRBD2 might be the D (5 bases). The germline gives CDR1 SGHVS, CDR2 FQNEAQ. V was cut by 4 bases and J by 4 bases, with 15 bases left in between. The CDR3 has 15 residues. The CDR3 bases are TGTGCCAGCAGCTCAACCAGTTCAGCGGCAGATACGCAGTATTTT. Its protein is CASSSTSSAADTQYF.

This clonotype came up a few times. This chain connects TRBV27 to TRBJ1-2; D may be TRBD1 (6 bases). Trimming pared 7 bases from V and 7 bases from J, leaving 19 bases between. Looked up from germline, CDR1 is MNHEY and CDR2 is SMNVEV (reference sequence). The CDR3 runs 14 residues. This CDR3 reads CASTIGAGASGYTF. For the CDR3, the DNA is TGTGCCAGCACCATAGGTGCGGGGGCTAGTGGCTACACCTTC.

The rearrangement links TRBV18 to TRBJ1-4, with TRBD1 identical over 9 bases. This CDR3 comprises 15 residues. The V and J ends lost 0 bases and 11 bases, in that order; junction bases with no gene match: 7. Germline CDR1 is KGHSH and CDR2 is LQKENI. CDR3 DNA sequence: TGTGCCAGCTCACCACCGGGACAGGGCGAGGAGAAACTGTTTTTT. Encoded protein: CASSPPGQGEEKLFF.

The J gene is TRBJ1-1, the V gene TRBV7-6; D perhaps matches TRBD1 (6 bases). The length of the CDR3 is 14 residues. Germline CDR1 reads SGHVS; CDR2 reads FNYEAQ. V was clipped by 5 bases and J by 3 bases, with 13 bases between them. CDR3 nucleotides: TGTGCCAGCAGCCAAGGACAGTGGGACACTGAAGCTTTCTTT. Residues: CASSQGQWDTEAFF. Full variable domain (rest looked up from reference TRBV7-6 and TRBJ1-1): GAGVSQSPRYKVTKRGQDVALRCDPISGHVSLYWYRQALGQGPEFLTYFNYEAQQDKSGLPNDRFSAERPEGSISTLTIQRTEQRDSAMYRCASSQGQWDTEAFFGQGTRLTVV.

The sample holds a few counts of this clonotype. The V and J genes are TRBV6-6 and TRBJ2-2; possibly TRBD2 for D (7 bases). Per the germline V gene, CDR1 is MNHNY and CDR2 is SVGAGI (reference sequence). With 6 bases removed from V and 3 bases from J, the gap between germline ends came to 20 bases. The CDR3 contains 17 residues. The CDR3 loop reads CASRGRVQGLYTGELFF. In DNA form, the CDR3 reads TGTGCCAGCAGGGGGAGGGTACAGGGTTTATACACCGGGGAGCTGTTTTTT.

The chain joins TRBV20-1 to TRBJ1-5; no definite D call. The germline V gene encodes CDR1 DFQATT and CDR2 SNEGSKA (reference sequence). The CDR3 consists of 14 residues. Trimming left V 0 bases short and J 6 bases short, with 12 bases between. The CDR3 bases are TGCAGTGCTAGAGATGCCACAGCAAGTCAGCCCCAGCATTTT. This encodes CSARDATASQPQHF.

At least ten counts were recorded for this clonotype. This sequence joins TRBV7-9 and TRBJ1-1; no definite D call. The germline V gene encodes CDR1 SEHNR and CDR2 FQNEAQ (reference sequence). V was cut by 1 base and J by 3 bases, with 6 bases left in between. The CDR3 consists of 13 residues. The DNA of the CDR3 is TGTGCCAGCAGCTTAGTGGGCGACACTGAAGCTTTCTTT. The encoded protein is CASSLVGDTEAFF.